This T cell receptor (beta chain) was captured by sequencing in a study of patients and donors after allogeneic stem cell transplantation. This CDR3 region has 14 residues. The V and J ends lost 2 bases and 4 bases respectively, with 12 bases between them. CDR1 is DFQATT and CDR2 is SNEGSKA in the germline V gene (reference sequence). TCRdb re-derived calls from the RT-PCR reads in MiXCR, one entry per CDR3 protein. The table records about 76,000 distinct CDR3 sequences, about 25% of them present only once. V usage is TRBV20-1 and J usage is TRBJ1-3, with D unresolved. The sequencing sample was made of blood, either unsorted or a sorted T cell fraction (not recorded which). The origin of this receptor is a human donor who was either an allogeneic HSCT recipient or a stem cell or donor lymphocyte infusion donor (not recorded which). It is not recorded whose cells these are; they may come from a transplant donor. The CDR3 DNA sequence: TGCAGTGCTAGACGTCCAGGAGCCGGAAACACCATATATTTT. Protein sequence: CSARRPGAGNTIYF.